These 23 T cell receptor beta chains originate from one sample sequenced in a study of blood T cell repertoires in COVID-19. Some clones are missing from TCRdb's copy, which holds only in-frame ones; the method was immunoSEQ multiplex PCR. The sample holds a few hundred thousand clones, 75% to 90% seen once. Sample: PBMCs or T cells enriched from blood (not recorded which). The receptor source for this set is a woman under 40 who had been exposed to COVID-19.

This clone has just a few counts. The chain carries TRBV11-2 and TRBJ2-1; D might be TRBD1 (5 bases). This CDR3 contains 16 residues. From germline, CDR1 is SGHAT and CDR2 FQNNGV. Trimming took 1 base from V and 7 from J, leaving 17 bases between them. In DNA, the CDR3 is TGTGCCAGCAGCTTAGTCCAGGGCTTAGGGGTTAATGAGCAGTTCTTC. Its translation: CASSLVQGLGVNEQFF.

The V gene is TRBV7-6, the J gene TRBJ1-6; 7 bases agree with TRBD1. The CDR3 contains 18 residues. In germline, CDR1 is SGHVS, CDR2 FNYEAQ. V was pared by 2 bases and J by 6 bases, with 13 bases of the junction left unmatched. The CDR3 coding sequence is TGTGCCAGCAGCTTATCGACCGGGGGCAGGGGGACTAATTCACCCCTCCACTTT. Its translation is CASSLSTGGRGTNSPLHF. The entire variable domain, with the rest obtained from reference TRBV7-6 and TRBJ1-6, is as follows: GAGVSQSPRYKVTKRGQDVALRCDPISGHVSLYWYRQALGQGPEFLTYFNYEAQQDKSGLPNDRFSAERPEGSISTLTIQRTEQRDSAMYRCASSLSTGGRGTNSPLHFGNGTRLTVT.

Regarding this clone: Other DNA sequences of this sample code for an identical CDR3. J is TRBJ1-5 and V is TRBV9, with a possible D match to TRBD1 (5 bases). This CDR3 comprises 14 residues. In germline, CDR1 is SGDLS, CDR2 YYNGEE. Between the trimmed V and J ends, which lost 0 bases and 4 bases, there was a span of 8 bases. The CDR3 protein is CASSVGQGNQPQHF. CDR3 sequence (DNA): TGTGCCAGCAGCGTAGGCCAGGGTAATCAGCCCCAGCATTTT.

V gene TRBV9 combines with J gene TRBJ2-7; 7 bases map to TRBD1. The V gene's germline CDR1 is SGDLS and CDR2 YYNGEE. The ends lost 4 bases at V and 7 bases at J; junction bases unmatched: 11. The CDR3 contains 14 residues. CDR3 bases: TGTGCCAGCAGCCCCGGGACAGAGTTTGGAGAGCAGTACTTC. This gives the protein CASSPGTEFGEQYF.

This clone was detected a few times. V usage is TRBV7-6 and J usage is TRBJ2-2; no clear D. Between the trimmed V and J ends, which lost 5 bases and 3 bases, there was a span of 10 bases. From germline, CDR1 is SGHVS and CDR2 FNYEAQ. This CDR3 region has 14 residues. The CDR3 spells CASSTQTDTGELFF. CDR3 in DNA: TGTGCCAGCAGCACACAAACCGACACCGGGGAGCTGTTTTTT. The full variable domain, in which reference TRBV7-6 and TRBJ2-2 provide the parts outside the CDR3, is GAGVSQSPRYKVTKRGQDVALRCDPISGHVSLYWYRQALGQGPEFLTYFNYEAQQDKSGLPNDRFSAERPEGSISTLTIQRTEQRDSAMYRCASSTQTDTGELFFGEGSRLTVL.

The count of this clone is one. CDR3 nucleotide sequence: TGCAGTGCTAGTGACCCCCGGGACAGGGTTAGCAATCAGCCCCAGCATTTT. It is translated as CSASDPRDRVSNQPQHF. This sequence joins TRBV20-1 and TRBJ1-5; the match to TRBD1 covers 9 bases. There are 17 residues in the CDR3. Germline V gene sequence: CDR1 DFQATT, CDR2 SNEGSKA (reference sequence). The ends lost 3 bases at V and 0 bases at J; junction bases unmatched: 9.

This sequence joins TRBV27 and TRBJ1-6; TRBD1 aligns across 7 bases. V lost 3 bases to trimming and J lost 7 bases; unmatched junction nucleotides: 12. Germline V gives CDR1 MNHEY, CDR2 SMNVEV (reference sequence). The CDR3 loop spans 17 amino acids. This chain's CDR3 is CASSFKPHPGQNSPLHF. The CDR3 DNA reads TGTGCCAGCAGTTTTAAGCCCCACCCGGGACAGAATTCACCCCTCCACTTT.

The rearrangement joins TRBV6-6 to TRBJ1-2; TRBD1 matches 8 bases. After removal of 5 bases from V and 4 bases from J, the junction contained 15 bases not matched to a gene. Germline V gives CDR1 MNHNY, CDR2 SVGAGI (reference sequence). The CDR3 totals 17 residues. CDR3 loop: CASSPSGTGRLGYGYTF. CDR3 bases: TGTGCCAGCAGTCCCTCCGGGACAGGACGACTAGGCTATGGCTACACCTTC.

Here the CDR3 DNA reads TGCGCCAGCAGTCCACAGTCTGTGTGGATTGAAGCTTTCTTT. Encoded protein: CASSPQSVWIEAFF. The chain has TRBV5-1 and TRBJ1-1; D gene ambiguous. V lost 5 bases and J 7 bases, leaving 18 bases between the germline ends. Germline V CDR1 and CDR2: SGHRS, YFSETQ. This CDR3 has 14 amino acids.

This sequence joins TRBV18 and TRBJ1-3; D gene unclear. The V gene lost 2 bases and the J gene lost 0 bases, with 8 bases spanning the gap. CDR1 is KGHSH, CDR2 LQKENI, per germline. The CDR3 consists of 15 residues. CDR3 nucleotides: TGTGCCAGCTCACCAATGCAGGACTCTGGAAACACCATATATTTT. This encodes CASSPMQDSGNTIYF. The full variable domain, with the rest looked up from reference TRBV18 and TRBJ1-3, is NAGVMQNPRHLVRRRGQEARLRCSPMKGHSHVYWYRQLPEEGLKFMVYLQKENIIDESGMPKERFSAEFPKEGPSILRIQQVVRGDSAAYFCASSPMQDSGNTIYFGEGSWLTVV.

CDR3 bases: TGTGCCAGCAGCTTATCCGGACAGCCCAATTCACCCCTCCACTTT. This codes for CASSLSGQPNSPLHF. This rearrangement joins TRBV11-3 to TRBJ1-6; maybe TRBD1 (6 bases). In germline, CDR1 is SGHNT, CDR2 YENEEA. The CDR3 runs 15 residues. V dropped 2 bases and J dropped 7 bases, with 12 bases sitting between them.

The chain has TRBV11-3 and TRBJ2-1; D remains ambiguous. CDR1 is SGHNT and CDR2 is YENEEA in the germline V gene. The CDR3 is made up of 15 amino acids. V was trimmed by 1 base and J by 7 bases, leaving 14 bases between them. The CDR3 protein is CASSLGYGSLNEQFF. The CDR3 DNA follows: TGTGCCAGCAGCTTAGGGTACGGGTCCCTAAATGAGCAGTTCTTC.

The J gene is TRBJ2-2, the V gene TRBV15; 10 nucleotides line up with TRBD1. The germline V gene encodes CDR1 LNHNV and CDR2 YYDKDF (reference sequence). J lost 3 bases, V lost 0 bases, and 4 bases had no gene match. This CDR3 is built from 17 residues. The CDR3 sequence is CATSREPGQGHTGELFF. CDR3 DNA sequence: TGTGCCACCAGCAGAGAGCCGGGACAGGGGCACACCGGGGAGCTGTTTTTT.

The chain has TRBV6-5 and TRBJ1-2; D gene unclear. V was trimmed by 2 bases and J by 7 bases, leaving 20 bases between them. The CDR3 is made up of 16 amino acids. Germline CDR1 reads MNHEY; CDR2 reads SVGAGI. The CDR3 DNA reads TGTGCCAGCAGTTACACCCCCTTGGAGTGGGTAGGTGGCTACACCTTC. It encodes CASSYTPLEWVGGYTF.

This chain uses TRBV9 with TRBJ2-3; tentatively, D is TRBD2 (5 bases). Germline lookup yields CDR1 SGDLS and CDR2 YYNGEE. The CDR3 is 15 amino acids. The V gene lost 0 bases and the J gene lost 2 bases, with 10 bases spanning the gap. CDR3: CASSVGRTATDTQYF. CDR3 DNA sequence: TGTGCCAGCAGCGTAGGGAGGACGGCCACAGATACGCAGTATTTT.

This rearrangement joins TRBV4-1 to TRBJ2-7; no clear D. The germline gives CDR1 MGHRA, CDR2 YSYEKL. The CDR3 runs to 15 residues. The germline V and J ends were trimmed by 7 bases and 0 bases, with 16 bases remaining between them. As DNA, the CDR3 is TGCGCCAGCACCCCGGGTAATGAAGTCTCCTACGAGCAGTACTTC. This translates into CASTPGNEVSYEQYF.

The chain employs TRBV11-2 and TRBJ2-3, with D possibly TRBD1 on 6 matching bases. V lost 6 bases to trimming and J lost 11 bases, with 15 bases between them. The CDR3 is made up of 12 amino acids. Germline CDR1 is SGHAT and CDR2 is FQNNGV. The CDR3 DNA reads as TGTGCCAGCAGACAGGGACCCAACCAGCAGTATTTT. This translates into CASRQGPNQQYF.

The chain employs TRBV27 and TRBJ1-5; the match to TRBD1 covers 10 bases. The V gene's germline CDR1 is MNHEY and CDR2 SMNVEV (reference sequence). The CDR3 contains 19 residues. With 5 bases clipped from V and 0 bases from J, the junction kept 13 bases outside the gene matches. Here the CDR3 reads CASSQGGQGTTYSNQPQHF. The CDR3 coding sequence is TGTGCCAGCAGTCAGGGGGGACAGGGGACTACCTATAGCAATCAGCCCCAGCATTTT.

In DNA form, the CDR3 reads TGTGCCAGCAGCCTCATGGGACAGCTGTCGAACACCGGGGAGCTGTTTTTT. Its translation is CASSLMGQLSNTGELFF. The chain links TRBV5-5 to TRBJ2-2; 7 bases map to TRBD1. The CDR3 is 17 amino acids. Per germline, CDR1 SGHKS and CDR2 YYEKEE (reference sequence). The J segment lost 0 bases and the V segment lost 4 bases, leaving 9 bases of the junction unmatched.

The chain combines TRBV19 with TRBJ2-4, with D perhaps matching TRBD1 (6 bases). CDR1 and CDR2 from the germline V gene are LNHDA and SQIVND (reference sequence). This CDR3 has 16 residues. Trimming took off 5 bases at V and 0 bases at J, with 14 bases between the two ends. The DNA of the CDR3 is TGTGCCAGTAGTCTCAGGGGCCCCGTAGCCAAAAACATTCAGTACTTC. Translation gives CASSLRGPVAKNIQYF.

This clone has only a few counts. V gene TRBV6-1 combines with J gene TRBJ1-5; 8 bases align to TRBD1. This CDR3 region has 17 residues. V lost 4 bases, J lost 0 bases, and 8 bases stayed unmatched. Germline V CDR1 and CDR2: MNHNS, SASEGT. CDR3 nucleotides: TGTGCCAGCAGTGGGGGACAGGCTGTTATTAGCAATCAGCCCCAGCATTTT. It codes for CASSGGQAVISNQPQHF.

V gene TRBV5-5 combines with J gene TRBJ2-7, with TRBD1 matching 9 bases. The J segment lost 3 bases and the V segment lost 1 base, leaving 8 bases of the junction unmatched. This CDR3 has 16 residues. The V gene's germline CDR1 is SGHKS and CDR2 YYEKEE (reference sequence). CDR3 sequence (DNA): TGTGCCAGCAGCTTGCCCCGACAGGGGGGCGTCTACGAGCAGTACTTC. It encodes CASSLPRQGGVYEQYF.

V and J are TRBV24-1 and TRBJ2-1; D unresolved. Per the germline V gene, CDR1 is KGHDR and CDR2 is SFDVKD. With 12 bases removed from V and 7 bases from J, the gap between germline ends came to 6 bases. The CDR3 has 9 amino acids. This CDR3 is CALLNEQFF. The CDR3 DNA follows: TGTGCCCTCTTGAATGAGCAGTTCTTC.